The 16 T cell receptor beta chains below come from one sample, sequenced in a study of blood T cells in healthy people across ages. With a J-beta primer mix and a sample-barcoded 5' primer, a second PCR ran 7 to 11 cycles. TCRdb processed the 5' RACE reads anew with MiXCR; each CDR3 protein has one entry. The sample has around 990,000 distinct CDR3 sequences, around 25% seen once. These data also featured in a second study, about T cells of mothers and their children.

The sequenced material came from blood. The source is a girl aged 2 to 10 in good health.

In its sample, this clonotype was seen a few times. CDR3 amino acids: CSVATGSSYEQYF. The CDR3 nucleotides are TGCAGCGTCGCCACAGGGAGCTCCTACGAGCAGTACTTC. The chain links TRBV29-1 to TRBJ2-7; tentatively, D is TRBD1 (6 bases). V lost 6 bases to trimming and J lost 0 bases, with 12 bases between them. Germline CDR1 is SQVTM and CDR2 is ANQGSEA. This CDR3 has 13 amino acids.

V gene TRBV20-1 combines with J gene TRBJ2-7; tentative D call: TRBD2 (6 bases). The CDR3 spans 15 residues. Germline V CDR1 and CDR2: DFQATT, SNEGSKA (reference sequence). The V end lost 0 bases, the J end lost 2 bases, and 14 bases lay between the germline ends. CDR3 in amino acids: CSARDQERATYEQYF. The DNA for the CDR3 is TGCAGTGCTAGAGATCAAGAGCGGGCAACCTACGAGCAGTACTTC.

This sequence joins TRBV29-1 and TRBJ2-5; D remains unclear. CDR1 SQVTM and CDR2 ANQGSEA come from the germline V gene. The CDR3 extends over 11 amino acids. V lost 4 bases to trimming and J lost 7 bases, with 10 bases between them. The CDR3 loop is CSVVVDGTQYF. The CDR3 DNA sequence: TGCAGCGTTGTGGTCGATGGGACCCAGTACTTC.

The V and J genes are TRBV5-1 and TRBJ2-3; D is perhaps TRBD1 (6 bases). CDR1 is SGHRS, CDR2 YFSETQ, per germline. The CDR3 is made up of 15 amino acids. The ends were cut back, 0 bases at V and 4 bases at J, with 12 bases in the middle. CDR3 in DNA: TGCGCCAGCAGCTTGGGGACAGTTATGCCAGATACGCAGTATTTT. Translation gives CASSLGTVMPDTQYF.

This clonotype was counted only a few times. The chain links TRBV12-3 or TRBV12-4 to TRBJ2-2; 8 nucleotides align to TRBD1. The CDR3 is made up of 15 amino acids. With 5 bases clipped from V and 3 bases from J, the junction kept 5 bases outside the gene matches. CDR3 in DNA: TGTGCCAGCAGTGCAGGGGGCGCGGACACCGGGGAGCTGTTTTTT. Its translation is CASSAGGADTGELFF.

This CDR3 is CASRGTTGVNTEAFF. The CDR3 coding sequence is TGTGCCAGCCGTGGAACGACAGGGGTAAACACTGAAGCTTTCTTT. The chain employs TRBV12-3 or TRBV12-4 and TRBJ1-1, with TRBD1 matching 8 bases. CDR3 length: 15 residues. The trim removed 8 bases at V and 2 bases at J, leaving 10 bases unmatched.

This clonotype was seen a few times. The V and J genes are TRBV25-1 and TRBJ2-1; the match to TRBD1 covers 7 bases. CDR1 and CDR2 (germline): MGHDK, SYGVNS. The CDR3 covers 14 residues. V shed 8 bases and J 2 bases; nucleotides not matched to a gene: 6. CDR3 DNA sequence: TGTGCCAGCGGTCCGGGACAGACCTACAATGAGCAGTTCTTC. Translated: CASGPGQTYNEQFF.

The CDR3: CATSVGTPYEQYF. Here the CDR3 DNA reads TGTGCCACCAGTGTCGGCACCCCCTACGAGCAGTACTTC. The chain joins TRBV24-1 to TRBJ2-7; D is unclear. CDR1 is KGHDR and CDR2 is SFDVKD in the germline V gene. The V and J ends lost 5 bases and 2 bases respectively, with 9 bases between them. This CDR3 has 13 residues.

V is TRBV3-1 and J is TRBJ2-1; 10 positions agree with TRBD2. The last part of the DNA fits TRBJ2-7 better; the J call may be wrong. This CDR3 contains 14 residues. Germline CDR1 reads LGHDT; CDR2 reads YNNKEL (reference sequence). The CDR3 DNA reads TGTGCCAGCAGCCTAGCGGGAGGCCCCTCCGAGCAGTACTTC. Its protein is CASSLAGGPSEQYF.

This clonotype was picked up a small number of times. V usage is TRBV6-5 and J usage is TRBJ1-1; D is perhaps TRBD1 (6 bases). V was trimmed by 2 bases and J by 2 bases, leaving 9 bases between them. CDR3 size: 14 residues. CDR1 is MNHEY and CDR2 is SVGAGI in the germline V gene. DNA of the CDR3: TGTGCCAGCAGTTACGGGACACTTAACACTGAAGCTTTCTTT. It codes for CASSYGTLNTEAFF.

The J gene is TRBJ2-6, the V gene TRBV5-1, with 9 bases matching TRBD1. The CDR3 length is 18 residues. J gave up 0 bases and V 4 bases, and 8 bases lay outside the gene matches. Germline CDR1 is SGHRS and CDR2 is YFSETQ. The CDR3, as DNA: TGCGCCAGCAGCCCGGGACAGGGTTTAACCTCTGGGGCCAACGTCCTGACTTTC. Translation gives CASSPGQGLTSGANVLTF.

The chain joins TRBV29-1 to TRBJ1-1, with D unclear. CDR3 size: 11 residues. Germline V gives CDR1 SQVTM, CDR2 ANQGSEA. The CDR3 DNA reads TGCTGTTGGGTTGGGCGCAATGAAGCTTTCTTT. Residues: CCWVGRNEAFF.

The table lists this clonotype with many counts. The chain links TRBV29-1 to TRBJ2-3; D gene unclear. Germline loops: CDR1 SQVTM, CDR2 ANQGSEA. Trimming left V 6 bases short and J 1 base short, with 5 bases between. The CDR3 has 11 residues. CDR3 nucleotides: TGCAGCGTAGAACGCACAGATACGCAGTATTTT. Its translation is CSVERTDTQYF.

This clonotype was observed a few times. This chain uses TRBV10-3 with TRBJ1-2; the match to TRBD1 covers 7 bases. Germline V gives CDR1 ENHRY, CDR2 SYGVKD. V lost 8 bases and J lost 6; bases outside the gene matches: 9. The CDR3 totals 13 residues. Here the CDR3 reads CAIRQGERDGYTF. The DNA for the CDR3 is TGTGCCATCCGCCAGGGGGAACGTGATGGCTACACCTTC.

For this clonotype: The DNA is left out, because the CDR3 cannot be placed on it with certainty; the CDR3 is given as TCRdb lists it. The V call is TRBV12-3 or TRBV12-4, the J call TRBJ2-7; TRBD1 is the table's D call and was not checked against the DNA. The CDR3 contains 13 residues when both ends are counted. CDR3 sequence reads: CASSSGQGIEQYF.

This chain links TRBV28 with TRBJ1-6; no clear D gene. CDR1 and CDR2 (germline): MDHEN, SYDVKM. V was pared by 9 bases and J by 8 bases, with 5 bases between. CDR3 length equals 10 residues. This chain's CDR3 is CASIDSPLHF. The CDR3 DNA reads TGTGCCAGTATAGATTCACCCCTCCACTTT. Full variable domain (outside the CDR3, taken from reference TRBV28 and TRBJ1-6): DVKVTQSSRYLVKRTGEKVFLECVQDMDHENMFWYRQDPGLGLRLIYFSYDVKMKEKGDIPEGYSVSREKKERFSLILESASTNQTSMYLCASIDSPLHFGNGTRLTVT.